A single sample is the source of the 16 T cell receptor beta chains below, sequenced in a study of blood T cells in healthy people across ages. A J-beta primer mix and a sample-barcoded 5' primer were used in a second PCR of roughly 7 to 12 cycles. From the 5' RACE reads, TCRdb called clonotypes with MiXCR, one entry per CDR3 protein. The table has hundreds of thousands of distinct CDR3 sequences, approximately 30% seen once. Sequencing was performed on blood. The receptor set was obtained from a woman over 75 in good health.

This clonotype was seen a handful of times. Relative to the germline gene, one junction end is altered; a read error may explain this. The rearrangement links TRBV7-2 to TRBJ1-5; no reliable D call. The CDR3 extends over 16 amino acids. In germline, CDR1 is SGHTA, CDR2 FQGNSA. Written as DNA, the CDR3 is TGTGCCAGCAGCTTATTGCCAGCCCTGGGCAATCGGCCCCAGCATTTT. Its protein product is CASSLLPALGNRPQHF.

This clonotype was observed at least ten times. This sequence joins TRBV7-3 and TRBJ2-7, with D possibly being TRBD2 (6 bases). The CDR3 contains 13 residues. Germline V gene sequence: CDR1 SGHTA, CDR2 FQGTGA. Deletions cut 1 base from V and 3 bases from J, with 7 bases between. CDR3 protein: CASSLMGGYEQYF. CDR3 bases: TGTGCCAGCAGCTTAATGGGGGGCTACGAGCAGTACTTC.

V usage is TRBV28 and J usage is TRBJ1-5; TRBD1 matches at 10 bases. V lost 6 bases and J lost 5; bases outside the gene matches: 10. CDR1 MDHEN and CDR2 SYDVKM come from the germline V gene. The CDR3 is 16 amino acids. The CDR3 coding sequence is TGTGCCAGCAGCCGGACAGGGGGGCGGGCAGATCAGCCCCAGCATTTT. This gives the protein CASSRTGGRADQPQHF.

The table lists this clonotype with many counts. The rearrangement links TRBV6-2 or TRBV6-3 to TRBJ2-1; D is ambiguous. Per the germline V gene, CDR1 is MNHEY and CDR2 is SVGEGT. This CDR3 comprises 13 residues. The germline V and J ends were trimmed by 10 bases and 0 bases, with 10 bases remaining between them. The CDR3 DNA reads TGTGCCACCGCTAGTGGCTCCTACAATGAGCAGTTCTTC. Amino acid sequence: CATASGSYNEQFF.

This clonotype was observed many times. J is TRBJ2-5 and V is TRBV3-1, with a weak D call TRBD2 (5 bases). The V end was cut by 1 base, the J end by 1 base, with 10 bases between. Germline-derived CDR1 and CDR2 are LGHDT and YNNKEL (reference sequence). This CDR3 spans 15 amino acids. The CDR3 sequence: CASSQATGSQETQYF. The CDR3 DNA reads TGTGCCAGCAGCCAAGCAACGGGAAGCCAAGAGACCCAGTACTTC.

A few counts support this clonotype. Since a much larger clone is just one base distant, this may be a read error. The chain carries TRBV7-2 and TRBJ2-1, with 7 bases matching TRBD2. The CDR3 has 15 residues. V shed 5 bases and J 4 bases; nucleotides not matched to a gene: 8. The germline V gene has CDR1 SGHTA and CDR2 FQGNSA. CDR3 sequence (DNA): TGTGCCAGCAGCCCACGAGCGGGGCCGTACAATGAGCAGTTCTTC. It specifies CASSPRAGPYNEQFF.

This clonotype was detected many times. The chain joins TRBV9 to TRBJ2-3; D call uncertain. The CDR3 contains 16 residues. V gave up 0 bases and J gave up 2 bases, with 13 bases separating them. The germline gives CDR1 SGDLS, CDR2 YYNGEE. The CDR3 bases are TGTGCCAGCAGCGTAGGATCTAGGATTTCCACAGATACGCAGTATTTT. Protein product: CASSVGSRISTDTQYF. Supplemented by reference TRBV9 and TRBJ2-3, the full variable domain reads DSGVTQTPKHLITATGQRVTLRCSPRSGDLSVYWYQQSLDQGLQFLIQYYNGEERAKGNILERFSAQQFPDLHSELNLSSLELGDSALYFCASSVGSRISTDTQYFGPGTRLTVL.

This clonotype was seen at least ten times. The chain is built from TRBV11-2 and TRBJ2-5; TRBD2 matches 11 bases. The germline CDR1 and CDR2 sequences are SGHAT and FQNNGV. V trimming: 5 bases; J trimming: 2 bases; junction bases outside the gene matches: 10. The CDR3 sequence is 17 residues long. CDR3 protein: CASSLGTSGNSQETQYF. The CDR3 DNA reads TGTGCCAGCAGCCTGGGGACTAGCGGCAACTCGCAAGAGACCCAGTACTTC.

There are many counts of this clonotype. CDR3 nucleotides: TGTGCCAGCAGCTCCGGGACCCTGGGGCTGTACTTC. It encodes CASSSGTLGLYF. The rearrangement joins TRBV11-2 to TRBJ2-7; D possibly matches TRBD1 or TRBD2 (5 bases each). CDR1 and CDR2 from the germline V gene are SGHAT and FQNNGV. Deletions cut 4 bases from V and 12 bases from J, with 16 bases between. CDR3 length: 12 residues.

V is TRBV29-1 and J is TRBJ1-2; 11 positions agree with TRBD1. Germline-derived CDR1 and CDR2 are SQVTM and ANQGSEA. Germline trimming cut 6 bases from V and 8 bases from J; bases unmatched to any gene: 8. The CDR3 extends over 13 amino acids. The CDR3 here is CSVSGQGARGYTF. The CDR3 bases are TGCAGCGTGTCCGGACAGGGGGCGCGGGGCTACACCTTC. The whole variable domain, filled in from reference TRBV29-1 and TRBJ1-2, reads SAVISQKPSRDICQRGTSLTIQCQVDSQVTMMFWYRQQPGQSLTLIATANQGSEATYESGFVIDKFPISRPNLTFSTLTVSNMSPEDSSIYLCSVSGQGARGYTFGSGTRLTVV.

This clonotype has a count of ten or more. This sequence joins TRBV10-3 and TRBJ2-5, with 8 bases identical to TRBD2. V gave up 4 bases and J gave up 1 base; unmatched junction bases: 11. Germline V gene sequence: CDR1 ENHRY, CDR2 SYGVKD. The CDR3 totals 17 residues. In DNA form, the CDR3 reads TGTGCCATCAGTGGTCCGAGGAGCGGGGGCCTCCAAGAGACCCAGTACTTC. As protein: CAISGPRSGGLQETQYF.

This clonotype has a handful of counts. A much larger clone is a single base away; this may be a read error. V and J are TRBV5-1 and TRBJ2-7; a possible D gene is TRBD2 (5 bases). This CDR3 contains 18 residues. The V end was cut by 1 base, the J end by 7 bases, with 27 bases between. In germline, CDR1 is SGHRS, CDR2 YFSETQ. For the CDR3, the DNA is TGCGCCAGCAGCTTGTATGGTAGAGGGCGGACTTCCTACAATGAGCAGTACTTC. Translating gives CASSLYGRGRTSYNEQYF.

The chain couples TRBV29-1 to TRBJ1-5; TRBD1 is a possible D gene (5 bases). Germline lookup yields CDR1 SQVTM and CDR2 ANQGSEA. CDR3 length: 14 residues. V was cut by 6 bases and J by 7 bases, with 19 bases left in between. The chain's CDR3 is CSVAPGGVDQPQHF. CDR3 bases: TGCAGCGTCGCTCCGGGGGGGGTCGACCAGCCCCAGCATTTT.

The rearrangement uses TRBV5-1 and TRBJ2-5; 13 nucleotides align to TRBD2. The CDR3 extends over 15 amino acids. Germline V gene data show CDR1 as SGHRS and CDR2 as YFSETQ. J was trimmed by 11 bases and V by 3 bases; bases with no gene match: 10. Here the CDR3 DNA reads TGCGCCAGCAGCTCCGGACTAGCGGGAGAGTCTGAGCAGTACTTC. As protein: CASSSGLAGESEQYF. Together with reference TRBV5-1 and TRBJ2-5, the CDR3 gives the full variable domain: KAGVTQTPRYLIKTRGQQVTLSCSPISGHRSVSWYQQTPGQGLQFLFEYFSETQRNKGNFPGRFSGRQFSNSRSEMNVSTLELGDSALYLCASSSGLAGESEQYFGPGTRLLVL.

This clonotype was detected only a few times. The CDR3 region has the DNA TGTGCCAGCAGTTCGACGAACACTGAAGCTTTCTTT. Its protein product is CASSSTNTEAFF. The chain combines TRBV12-3 or TRBV12-4 with TRBJ1-1; D is unclear. The CDR3 runs 12 residues. Trimming cost V 4 bases and J 1 base, with 4 bases left between them.

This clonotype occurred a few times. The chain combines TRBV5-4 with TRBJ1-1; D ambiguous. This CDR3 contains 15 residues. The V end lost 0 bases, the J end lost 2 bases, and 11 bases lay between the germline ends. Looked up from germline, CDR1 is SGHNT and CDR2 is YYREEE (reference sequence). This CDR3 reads CASSLDFAKNTEAFF. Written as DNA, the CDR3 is TGTGCCAGCAGCTTGGATTTCGCCAAAAACACTGAAGCTTTCTTT.